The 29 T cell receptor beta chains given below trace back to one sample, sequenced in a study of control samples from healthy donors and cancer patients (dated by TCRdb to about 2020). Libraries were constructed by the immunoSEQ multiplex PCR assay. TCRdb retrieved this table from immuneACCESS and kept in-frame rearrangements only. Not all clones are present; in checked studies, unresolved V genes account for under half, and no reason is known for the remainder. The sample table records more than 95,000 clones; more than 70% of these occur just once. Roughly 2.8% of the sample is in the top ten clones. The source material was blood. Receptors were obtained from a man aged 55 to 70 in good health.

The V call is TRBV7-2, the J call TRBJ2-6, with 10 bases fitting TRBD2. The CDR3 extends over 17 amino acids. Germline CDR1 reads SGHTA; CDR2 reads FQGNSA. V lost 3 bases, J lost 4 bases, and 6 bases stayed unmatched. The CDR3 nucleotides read TGTGCCAGCAGCTTTGCTAGCGGGGGTGGCGGGGCCAACGTCCTGACTTTC. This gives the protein CASSFASGGGGANVLTF.

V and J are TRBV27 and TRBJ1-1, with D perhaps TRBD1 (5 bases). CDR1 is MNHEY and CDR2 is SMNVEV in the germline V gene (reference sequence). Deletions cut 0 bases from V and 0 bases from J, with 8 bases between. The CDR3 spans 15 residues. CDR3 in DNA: TGTGCCAGCAGTTTATCTCCAGGGCTGAACACTGAAGCTTTCTTT. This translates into CASSLSPGLNTEAFF.

CDR3 DNA: TGTGCCATCAGTGAGGACGGTGTTAGCAATCAGCCCCAGCATTTT. It specifies CAISEDGVSNQPQHF. The chain combines TRBV10-3 with TRBJ1-5; D is uncertain. The length of the CDR3 is 15 residues. The germline gives CDR1 ENHRY, CDR2 SYGVKD. The V and J ends lost 2 bases and 0 bases respectively, with 8 bases between them.

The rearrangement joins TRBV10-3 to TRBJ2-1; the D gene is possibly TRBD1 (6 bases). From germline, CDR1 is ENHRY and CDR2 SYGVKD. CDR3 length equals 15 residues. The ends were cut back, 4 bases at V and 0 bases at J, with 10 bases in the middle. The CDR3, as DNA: TGTGCCATCAGTGTAGGACAGAGCTCCTACAATGAGCAGTTCTTC. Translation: CAISVGQSSYNEQFF.

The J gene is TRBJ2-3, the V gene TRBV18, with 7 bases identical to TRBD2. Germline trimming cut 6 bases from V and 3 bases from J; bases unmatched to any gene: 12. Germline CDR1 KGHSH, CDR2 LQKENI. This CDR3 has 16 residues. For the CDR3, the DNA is TGTGCCAGCTCCCGAGAAGCGGGGACTGTAACAGATACGCAGTATTTT. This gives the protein CASSREAGTVTDTQYF.

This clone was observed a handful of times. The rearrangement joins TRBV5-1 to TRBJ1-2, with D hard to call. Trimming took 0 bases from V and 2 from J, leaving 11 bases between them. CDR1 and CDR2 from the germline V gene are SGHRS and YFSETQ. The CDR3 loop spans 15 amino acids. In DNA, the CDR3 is TGCGCCAGCAGCTTGGATGGTCGAGGGAACTATGGCTACACCTTC. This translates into CASSLDGRGNYGYTF.

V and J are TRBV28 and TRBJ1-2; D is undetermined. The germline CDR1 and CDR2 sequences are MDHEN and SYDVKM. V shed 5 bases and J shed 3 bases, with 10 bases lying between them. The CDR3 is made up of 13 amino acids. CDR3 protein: CASSREAHYGYTF. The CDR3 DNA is TGTGCCAGCAGTAGGGAAGCCCACTATGGCTACACCTTC.

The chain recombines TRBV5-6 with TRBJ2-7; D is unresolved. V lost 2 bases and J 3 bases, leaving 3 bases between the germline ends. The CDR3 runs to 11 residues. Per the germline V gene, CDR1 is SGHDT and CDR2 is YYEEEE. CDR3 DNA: TGTGCCAGCAGCTTAGGCTACGAGCAGTACTTC. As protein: CASSLGYEQYF.

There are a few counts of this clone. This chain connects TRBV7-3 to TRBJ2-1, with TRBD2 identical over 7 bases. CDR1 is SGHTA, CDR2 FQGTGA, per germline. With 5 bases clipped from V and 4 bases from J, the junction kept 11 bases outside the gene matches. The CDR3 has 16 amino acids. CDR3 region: CASSLGAGRQYNEQFF. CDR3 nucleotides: TGTGCCAGCAGCCTAGGAGCGGGGAGACAATACAATGAGCAGTTCTTC. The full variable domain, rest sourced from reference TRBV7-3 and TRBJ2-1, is GAGVSQTPSNKVTEKGKYVELRCDPISGHTALYWYRQSLGQGPEFLIYFQGTGAADDSGLPNDRFFAVRPEGSVSTLKIQRTERGDSAVYLCASSLGAGRQYNEQFFGPGTRLTVL.

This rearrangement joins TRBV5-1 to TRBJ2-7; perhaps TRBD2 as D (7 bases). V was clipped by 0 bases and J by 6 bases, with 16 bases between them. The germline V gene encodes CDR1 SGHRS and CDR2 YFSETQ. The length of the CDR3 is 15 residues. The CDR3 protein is CASSLDLSGGVEQYF. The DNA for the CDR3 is TGCGCCAGCAGCTTGGATTTATCGGGGGGCGTCGAGCAGTACTTC. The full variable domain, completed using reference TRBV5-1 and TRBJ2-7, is KAGVTQTPRYLIKTRGQQVTLSCSPISGHRSVSWYQQTPGQGLQFLFEYFSETQRNKGNFPGRFSGRQFSNSRSEMNVSTLELGDSALYLCASSLDLSGGVEQYFGPGTRLTVT.

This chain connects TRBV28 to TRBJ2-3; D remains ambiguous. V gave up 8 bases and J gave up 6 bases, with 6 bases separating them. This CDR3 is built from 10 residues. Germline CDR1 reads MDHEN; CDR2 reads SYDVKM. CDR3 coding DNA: TGTGCCAGCCGAAGGGATACGCAGTATTTT. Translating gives CASRRDTQYF.

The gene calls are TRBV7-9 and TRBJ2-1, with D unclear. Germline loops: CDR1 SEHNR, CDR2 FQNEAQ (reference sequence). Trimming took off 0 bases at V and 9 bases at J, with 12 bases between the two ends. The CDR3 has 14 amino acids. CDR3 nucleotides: TGTGCCAGCAGCTTAGCGTCTGTCACGAGTGAGCAGTTCTTC. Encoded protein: CASSLASVTSEQFF.

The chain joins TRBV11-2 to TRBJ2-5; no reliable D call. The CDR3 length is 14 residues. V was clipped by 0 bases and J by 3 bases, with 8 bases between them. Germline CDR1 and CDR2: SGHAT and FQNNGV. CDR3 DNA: TGTGCCAGCAGCTTAGATGGAACAGAAGAGACCCAGTACTTC. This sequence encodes CASSLDGTEETQYF.

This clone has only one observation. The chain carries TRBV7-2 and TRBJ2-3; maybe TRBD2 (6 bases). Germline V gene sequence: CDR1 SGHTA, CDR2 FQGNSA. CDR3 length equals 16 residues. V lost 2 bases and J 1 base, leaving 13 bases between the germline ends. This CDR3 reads CASSLKLGGGTDTQYF. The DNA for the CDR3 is TGTGCCAGCAGCTTAAAGTTGGGCGGGGGCACAGATACGCAGTATTTT.

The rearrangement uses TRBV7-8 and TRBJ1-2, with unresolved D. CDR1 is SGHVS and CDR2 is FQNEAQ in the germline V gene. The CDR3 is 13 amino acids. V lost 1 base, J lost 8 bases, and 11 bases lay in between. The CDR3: CASSLGQRGGYTF. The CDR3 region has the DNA TGTGCCAGCAGCTTAGGCCAGCGTGGCGGCTACACCTTC.

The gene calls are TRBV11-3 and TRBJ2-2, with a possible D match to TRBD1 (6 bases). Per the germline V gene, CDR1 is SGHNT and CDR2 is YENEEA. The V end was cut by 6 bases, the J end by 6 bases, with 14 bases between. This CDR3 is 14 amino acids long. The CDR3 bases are TGTGCCAGCAGACCCACTTCAGGGGCCGGGGAGCTGTTTTTT. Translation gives CASRPTSGAGELFF.

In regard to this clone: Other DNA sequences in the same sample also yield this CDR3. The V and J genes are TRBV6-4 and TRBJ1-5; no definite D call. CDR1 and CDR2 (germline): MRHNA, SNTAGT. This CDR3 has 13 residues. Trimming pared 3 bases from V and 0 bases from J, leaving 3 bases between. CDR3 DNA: TGTGCCAGCAGTGAGGGTAGCAATCAGCCCCAGCATTTT. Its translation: CASSEGSNQPQHF.

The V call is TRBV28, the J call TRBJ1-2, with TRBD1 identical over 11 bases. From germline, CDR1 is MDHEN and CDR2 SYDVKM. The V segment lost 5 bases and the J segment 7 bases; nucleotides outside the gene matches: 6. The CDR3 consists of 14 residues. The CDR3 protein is CASSPGQGAGGYTF. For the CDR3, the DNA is TGTGCCAGCAGTCCCGGACAGGGGGCTGGTGGCTACACCTTC.

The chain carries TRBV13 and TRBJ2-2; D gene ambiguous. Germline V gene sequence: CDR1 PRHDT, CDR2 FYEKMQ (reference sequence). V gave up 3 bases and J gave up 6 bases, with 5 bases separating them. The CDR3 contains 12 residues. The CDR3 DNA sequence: TGTGCCAGCAGCTTCACCCCCGGGGAGCTGTTTTTT. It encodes CASSFTPGELFF.

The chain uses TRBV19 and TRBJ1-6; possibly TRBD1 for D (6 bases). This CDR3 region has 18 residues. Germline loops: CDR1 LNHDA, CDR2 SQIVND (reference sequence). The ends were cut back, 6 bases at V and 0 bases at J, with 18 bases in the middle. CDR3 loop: CASRERTAVSSYNSPLHF. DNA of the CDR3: TGTGCCAGTAGGGAGCGGACAGCGGTTAGCTCCTATAATTCACCCCTCCACTTT.

CDR3 protein: CASSKETRSYEQYF. The CDR3 DNA reads as TGTGCCAGCAGTAAGGAGACTAGATCCTACGAGCAGTACTTC. The genes are TRBV6-5 and TRBJ2-7; D might be TRBD2 (6 bases). Germline V gene data show CDR1 as MNHEY and CDR2 as SVGAGI. The CDR3 runs 14 residues. V lost 5 bases and J 1 base, leaving 12 bases between the germline ends.

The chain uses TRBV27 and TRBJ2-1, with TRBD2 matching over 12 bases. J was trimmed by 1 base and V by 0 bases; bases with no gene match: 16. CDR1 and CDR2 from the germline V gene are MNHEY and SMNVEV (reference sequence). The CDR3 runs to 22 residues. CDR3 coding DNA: TGTGCCAGCAGTTTATCGTACGCCGCCGTACTAGCGGGGGGTAGGTCCTACAATGAGCAGTTCTTC. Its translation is CASSLSYAAVLAGGRSYNEQFF.

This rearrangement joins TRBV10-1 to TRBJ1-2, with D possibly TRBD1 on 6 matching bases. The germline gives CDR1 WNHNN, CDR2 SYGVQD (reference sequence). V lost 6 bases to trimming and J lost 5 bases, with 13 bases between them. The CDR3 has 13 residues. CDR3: CASSAQGPYGYTF. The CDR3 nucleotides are TGCGCCAGCAGCGCACAGGGTCCGTATGGCTACACCTTC.

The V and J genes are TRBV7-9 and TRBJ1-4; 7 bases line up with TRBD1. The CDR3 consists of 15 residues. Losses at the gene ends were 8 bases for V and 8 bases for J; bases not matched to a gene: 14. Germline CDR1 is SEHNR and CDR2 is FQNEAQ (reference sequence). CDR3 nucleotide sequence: TGTGCCAGCGCCTCTCTCAAGACAGGGAGCGAAAAACTGTTTTTT. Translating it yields CASASLKTGSEKLFF. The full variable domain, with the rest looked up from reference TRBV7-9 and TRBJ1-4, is DTGVSQNPRHKITKRGQNVTFRCDPISEHNRLYWYRQTLGQGPEFLTYFQNEAQLEKSRLLSDRFSAERPKGSFSTLEIQRTEQGDSAMYLCASASLKTGSEKLFFGSGTQLSVL.

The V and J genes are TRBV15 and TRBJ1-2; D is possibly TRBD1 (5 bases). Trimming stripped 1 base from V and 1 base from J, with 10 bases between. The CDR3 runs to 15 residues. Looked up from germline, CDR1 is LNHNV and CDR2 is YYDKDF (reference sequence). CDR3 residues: CATSRGPGSNYGYTF. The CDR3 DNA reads TGTGCCACCAGCAGAGGCCCAGGGAGTAACTATGGCTACACCTTC.

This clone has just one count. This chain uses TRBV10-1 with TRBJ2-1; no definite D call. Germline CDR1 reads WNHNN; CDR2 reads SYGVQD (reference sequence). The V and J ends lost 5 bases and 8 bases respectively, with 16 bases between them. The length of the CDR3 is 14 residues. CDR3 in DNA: TGCGCCAGCAGTACTCAGTTGTCCCCTTATGAGCAGTTCTTC. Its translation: CASSTQLSPYEQFF.

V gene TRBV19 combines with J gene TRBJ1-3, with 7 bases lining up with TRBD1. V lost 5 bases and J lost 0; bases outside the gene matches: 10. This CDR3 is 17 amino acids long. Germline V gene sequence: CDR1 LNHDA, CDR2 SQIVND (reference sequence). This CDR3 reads CASSGLDRTTSGNTIYF. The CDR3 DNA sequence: TGTGCCAGTAGTGGATTGGACAGGACTACCTCTGGAAACACCATATATTTT.

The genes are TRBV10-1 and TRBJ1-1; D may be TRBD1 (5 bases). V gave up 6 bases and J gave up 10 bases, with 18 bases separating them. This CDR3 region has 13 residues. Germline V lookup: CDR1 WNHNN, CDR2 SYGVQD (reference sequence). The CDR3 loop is CASSPSLGVLAFF. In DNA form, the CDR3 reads TGCGCCAGCAGCCCCTCCCTGGGGGTCTTAGCTTTCTTT.

DNA for the CDR3: TGTGCCAGCAAGGGGGGCGGATCTGACTATGGCTACACCTTC. Its protein product is CASKGGGSDYGYTF. This chain links TRBV6-5 with TRBJ1-2, with D possibly matching TRBD1 (6 bases). Trimming stripped 7 bases from V and 3 bases from J, with 15 bases between. The CDR3 loop spans 14 amino acids. CDR1 is MNHEY, CDR2 SVGAGI, per germline.